What follows describes a single TCR beta chain. No antigen is known for it. The junction shows a germline mismatch at one end, possibly a read error. This CDR3 contains 13 residues. Germline V CDR1 and CDR2: MNHEY, SVGEGT. These data are taken from a study of tumor-infiltrating lymphocytes in primary liver carcinoma. Notes on the study in general: Top clones occupying all five tumor regions numbered only about 8-25%. Blood's top-250-clone fraction was significantly lower than that of tumors (p = 0.039).

A primer in the constant region served to generate TCR beta cDNA from 450 to 600 ng of total RNA. Generation of the TCR beta libraries relied on three nested multiplex PCR rounds using slightly modified ARM-PCR. Researchers ran the first two PCR rounds for roughly 11 cycles each with TRBV1-TRBV30 forward primers and a C-beta reverse primer. TCRdb independently ran MiXCR on the multiplex PCR reads; one entry per CDR3 protein. Counted here are roughly 190,000 distinct CDR3 sequences, around 81% occurring once; the ten biggest clones make up roughly 20%. Bulk tissue was left unsorted, and RNA and DNA were co-extracted from around 18-30 mg of it. Those patients suffered from chronic HBV infection and were treatment-naive. Five separate regions were sampled from each tumor.

The TCR comes from a man aged 35 to 55 with primary liver carcinoma and hepatitis B virus infection. The J gene is TRBJ2-3, the V gene TRBV6-2 or TRBV6-3, with a weak D call TRBD2 (5 bases). Source material: tumor tissue from primary liver carcinoma. The CDR3: CASISALANTHYF. The CDR3 DNA sequence: TGTGCCAGCATTTCGGCATTAGCGAATACGCACTATTTT.